What follows is one T cell receptor (beta chain) and its context. V lost 3 bases and J 0 bases, leaving 9 bases between the germline ends. This CDR3 has 15 amino acids. CDR1 SGHTS and CDR2 YDEGEE come from the germline V gene. These data are taken from a study of cytomegalovirus exposure and HLA in healthy donors. PCR involved 60 Vbeta and 13 Jbeta primers. Data came from immunoSEQ multiplex PCR; TCRdb stores just in-frame clones and leaves some out. The record lists about 40,000 clones, of which the ten most abundant hold about 6.4%. Sequenced input: PBMCs. This rearrangement joins TRBV5-8 to TRBJ1-4; D is uncertain. This TCR came from a human donor in good health. CDR3 protein: CASSYQIATNEKLFF. CDR3 nucleotides: TGTGCCAGCAGCTACCAGATTGCAACTAATGAAAAACTGTTTTTT.